This TCR beta chain was captured in a study of CD8 T cells in ankylosing spondylitis. MiXCR, applied by TCRdb to the 5' RACE reads, yields one record per CDR3 protein. The table records under 130,000 distinct CDR3 sequences, around 24% of them present only once. This clonotype was seen at least ten times. The target antigen is unknown. Study findings and constraints: What seemed typical of ankylosing spondylitis blood was a TCR beta motif built from roughly 8 highly homologous variants. Reported data indicate significant enrichment of disease-linked clones within matched ankylosing spondylitis synovial fluid. Disease-linked clones were found to be CD8+ and relatively rare in peripheral blood.

V was shortened by 5 bases and J by 5 bases, with 16 bases between the two germline ends. The CDR3 covers 15 residues. Germline lookup yields CDR1 SGHTA and CDR2 FQGNSA. The sample was synovial fluid, either unsorted or a sorted T cell fraction (not recorded which). V usage is TRBV7-2 and J usage is TRBJ1-5; D is unclear. The clonotype was recovered from a male donor with ankylosing spondylitis. The CDR3 nucleotides are TGTGCCAGCAGCCTGCCATTTGATGGTCATCAGCCCCAGCATTTT. Its protein is CASSLPFDGHQPQHF.